What follows are 14 T cell receptor beta chains derived from one specimen sequenced in a study of radiotherapy plus CTLA-4 blockade in lung cancer. Clones were sequenced by immunoSEQ multiplex PCR, and TCRdb holds only the in-frame ones, with some missing. Of about 110,000 clones listed, around 85% are singletons. The material sequenced was peripheral blood, taken from a patient treated with radiotherapy plus ipilimumab. The receptor set was obtained from a human donor with non-small cell lung cancer that progressed on radiotherapy plus ipilimumab. Some clones in this sample may be carry-over from other donors' samples.

This clone came up once. This chain uses TRBV7-8 with TRBJ2-2; 11 nucleotides match TRBD2. The V gene's germline CDR1 is SGHVS and CDR2 FQNEAQ. CDR3 size: 16 residues. Losses at the gene ends were 5 bases for V and 4 bases for J; bases not matched to a gene: 6. Here the CDR3 reads CASSVYSGGGTGELFF. The CDR3 region has the DNA TGTGCCAGCAGCGTCTATAGCGGGGGGGGCACCGGGGAGCTGTTTTTT.

The chain links TRBV15 to TRBJ1-2; 7 bases are shared with TRBD1. Looked up from germline, CDR1 is LNHNV and CDR2 is YYDKDF (reference sequence). CDR3 length equals 13 residues. The J segment lost 4 bases and the V segment lost 8 bases, leaving 7 bases of the junction unmatched. The CDR3 coding sequence is TGTGCCACCGGTCAGGGGGGGTCCTATGGCTACACCTTC. Its translation is CATGQGGSYGYTF.

The chain is built from TRBV12-5 and TRBJ2-1, with 12 bases fitting TRBD2. There are 15 residues in the CDR3. CDR1 is LGHNT, CDR2 FRNRAP, per germline. J lost 6 bases, V lost 5 bases, and 5 bases had no gene match. CDR3 protein: CASGPGLAGTNEQFF. The CDR3 coding sequence is TGTGCTAGTGGTCCAGGACTAGCGGGGACCAATGAGCAGTTCTTC.

This clone was seen only once. The V and J genes are TRBV6-1 and TRBJ2-5; D may be TRBD1 (5 bases). The CDR3 is made up of 16 amino acids. Per germline, CDR1 MNHNS and CDR2 SASEGT. Trimming left V 1 base short and J 5 bases short, with 17 bases between. The CDR3 coding sequence is TGTGCCAGCAGTGAAGGGGTCCAGGGTAAGTCCGAGACCCAGTACTTC. Its protein product is CASSEGVQGKSETQYF.

CDR3: CAWSNRGYEQYF. The CDR3, as DNA: TGTGCCTGGAGTAACAGGGGTTACGAGCAGTACTTC. The genes are TRBV30 and TRBJ2-7; the match to TRBD1 covers 7 bases. The V segment lost 2 bases and the J segment 4 bases; nucleotides outside the gene matches: 2. The germline gives CDR1 GTSNPN, CDR2 SVGIG (reference sequence). This CDR3 contains 12 residues. The full variable domain, in which reference TRBV30 and TRBJ2-7 provide the parts outside the CDR3, is SQTIHQWPATLVQPVGSPLSLECTVEGTSNPNLYWYRQAAGRGLQLLFYSVGIGQISSEVPQNLSASRPQDRQFILSSKKLLLSDSGFYLCAWSNRGYEQYFGPGTRLTVT.

This clone was recorded only once. The chain employs TRBV4-1 and TRBJ2-5; D may correspond to TRBD1 or TRBD2 (5 bases each). Germline lookup yields CDR1 MGHRA and CDR2 YSYEKL. The CDR3 is made up of 13 amino acids. Trimming left V 5 bases short and J 4 bases short, with 11 bases between. The CDR3 loop reads CASSTGPRETQYF. The CDR3, as DNA: TGCGCCAGCAGCACGGGACCGCGAGAGACCCAGTACTTC.

The chain is built from TRBV10-3 and TRBJ1-3; 7 bases match TRBD1. CDR3 size: 13 residues. Germline assignment: CDR1 ENHRY and CDR2 SYGVKD. With V trimmed by 7 bases and J by 2 bases, 2 bases remained unmatched. The CDR3 sequence is CAIMTGTGNTIYF. CDR3 in DNA: TGTGCCATCATGACAGGGACTGGAAACACCATATATTTT.

The V call is TRBV7-2, the J call TRBJ2-3; 8 positions agree with TRBD2. The CDR3 covers 14 residues. Germline loops: CDR1 SGHTA, CDR2 FQGNSA. The V gene end was trimmed by 2 bases and the J gene end by 9 bases; junction bases not matched to a gene: 7. The CDR3 is CASSLLAGRGTQYF. Here the CDR3 DNA reads TGTGCCAGCAGCTTATTAGCGGGGCGGGGGACGCAGTATTTT.

Note on this clone: The junction shows a germline mismatch at one end, possibly a read error. The chain employs TRBV19 and TRBJ2-1; 11 nucleotides agree with TRBD1. Germline assignment: CDR1 LNHDA and CDR2 SQIVND (reference sequence). CDR3 length: 15 residues. The CDR3 nucleotides are TGTGCCAGCAGTAGGGGACAGGGGGTTTCTAATGAGCAGTTCTTC. This sequence encodes CASSRGQGVSNEQFF.

The rearrangement joins TRBV11-3 to TRBJ2-7; D perhaps matches TRBD2 (6 bases). The CDR3 sequence is 13 residues long. V lost 8 bases, J lost 6 bases, and 17 bases lay in between. Looked up from germline, CDR1 is SGHNT and CDR2 is YENEEA. CDR3: CASGRGGRGEQYF. The CDR3 DNA reads as TGTGCCAGCGGTAGGGGAGGACGGGGCGAGCAGTACTTC. Full variable domain (remainder filled in from reference TRBV11-3 and TRBJ2-7): EAGVVQSPRYKIIEKKQPVAFWCNPISGHNTLYWYLQNLGQGPELLIRYENEEAVDDSQLPKDRFSAERLKGVDSTLKIQPAELGDSAVYLCASGRGGRGEQYFGPGTRLTVT.

The chain links TRBV7-9 to TRBJ1-1; the D gene is possibly TRBD1 (5 bases). Looked up from germline, CDR1 is SEHNR and CDR2 is FQNEAQ (reference sequence). The CDR3 is made up of 13 amino acids. Trimming left V 4 bases short and J 1 base short, with 7 bases between. CDR3 region: CASSSDRNTEAFF. CDR3 nucleotides: TGTGCCAGCAGCTCCGACAGGAACACTGAAGCTTTCTTT.

V and J are TRBV6-4 and TRBJ2-1; either TRBD1 or TRBD2 may fit D (6 bases each). The CDR3 contains 14 residues. Germline assignment: CDR1 MRHNA and CDR2 SNTAGT. V lost 4 bases and J 0 bases, leaving 7 bases between the germline ends. This CDR3 is CASSGGASYNEQFF. The CDR3 DNA follows: TGTGCCAGCAGTGGGGGGGCCTCCTACAATGAGCAGTTCTTC.

The chain uses TRBV28 and TRBJ2-5, with D perhaps assigned TRBD1 or TRBD2 (5 bases each). The CDR3 is 15 residues long. CDR1 and CDR2 from the germline V gene are MDHEN and SYDVKM. The V gene lost 4 bases and the J gene lost 10 bases, with 22 bases spanning the gap. The CDR3 region has the DNA TGTGCCAGCAGTTCTCCCCCAGGCTCCTCGAGGGGCCAGTACTTC. Translating gives CASSSPPGSSRGQYF.

A single count supports this clone. The chain couples TRBV10-3 to TRBJ2-7; TRBD1 matches 7 bases. There are 14 residues in the CDR3. The V gene's germline CDR1 is ENHRY and CDR2 SYGVKD. V lost 3 bases and J lost 3; bases outside the gene matches: 5. The CDR3 sequence is CAISDRQGIYEQYF. The CDR3 nucleotides read TGTGCCATCAGTGACAGACAGGGTATCTACGAGCAGTACTTC.